The present entry profiles one T cell receptor beta chain with its context. This specimen belongs to a study of blood T cell repertoires in COVID-19. About the research overall: Sources were T cells, B-cell-depleted T cells, or PBMCs; the material itself was cDNA or gDNA.

Profiled with immunoSEQ multiplex PCR; TCRdb holds only in-frame clones, not every one. The table has more than 95,000 clones, approximately 90% seen once; the top ten hold 1.8%. Trimming took 5 bases from V and 9 from J; bases not matched to a gene: 6. The CDR3 has 12 amino acids. Germline CDR1 reads LNHDA; CDR2 reads SQIVND (reference sequence). The sequenced sample consisted of peripheral blood. The chain carries TRBV19 and TRBJ1-2; 7 bases match TRBD1. This TCR came from a human donor with active COVID-19. The donor label of this sample is uncertain. The CDR3 DNA is TGTGCCAGTAGTTCGGGGGACAGACGCTACACCTTC. It codes for CASSSGDRRYTF.